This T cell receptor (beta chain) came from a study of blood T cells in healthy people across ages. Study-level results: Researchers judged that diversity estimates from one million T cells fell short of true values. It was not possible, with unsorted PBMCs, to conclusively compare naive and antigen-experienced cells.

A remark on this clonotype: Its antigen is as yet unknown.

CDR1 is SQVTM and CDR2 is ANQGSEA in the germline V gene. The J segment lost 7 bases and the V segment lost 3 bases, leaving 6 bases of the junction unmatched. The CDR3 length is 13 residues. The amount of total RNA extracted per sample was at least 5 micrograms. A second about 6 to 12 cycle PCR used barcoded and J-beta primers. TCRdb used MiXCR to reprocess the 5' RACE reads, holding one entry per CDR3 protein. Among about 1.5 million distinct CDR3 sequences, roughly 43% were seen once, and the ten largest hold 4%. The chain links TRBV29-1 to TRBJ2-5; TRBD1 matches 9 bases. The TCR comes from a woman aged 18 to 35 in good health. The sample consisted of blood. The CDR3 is CSVEGQGPVTQYF. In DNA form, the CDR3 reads TGCAGCGTTGAGGGACAGGGTCCCGTGACCCAGTACTTC.